This TCR beta chain was captured in a study of T cell responses to AZD1222 COVID-19 vaccine (dated by TCRdb to the early 2020s). In the study overall: AZD1222 recipients whose second dose came at about 4 weeks and those whose second dose came at about 12 weeks were combined into one group, since spike-specific TCR depth and breadth did not differ between the two schedules. TCR sequencing covered more than 230 trial participants: nearly 210 given two doses of AZD1222 and about 26 given two doses of MenACWY control vaccine. Trial participants were enrolled by age into 18-55, 56-69 and 70-plus year subgroups, with roughly 150, 30 and 60 TCR-sequenced participants respectively. What the research found in general, with its limitations: After two AZD1222 doses, spike-specific TCR breadth and depth were significantly higher than at day 0 and than in MenACWY recipients. Participants were mostly white British, with more females than males. The authors suggested clonal diversity may have been underestimated. Because no day 14 peak-response samples were available, repertoires were characterized only after the peak T cell response. CD4 TCRs associated with the vaccine covered the entire spike protein, and the dominant responses were in regions 160-218 and 743-854. In the small 56-69-year group, the increase in depth fell short of significance, most likely because of low power. Only five or six AZD1222 recipients were SARS-CoV-2 seropositive at baseline, limiting conclusions about previously exposed vaccinees. Nearly half of unique spike-specific TCRs reportedly recognized epitopes outside regions mutated in the B.1.351 and B.1.1.7 variants.

What the time point label conveys for this sample: baseline before first vaccination. Vaccinee samples were obtained from the UK trials COV001 and COV002, which included a single-blind randomized controlled phase 2/3 trial of AZD1222 (ChAdOx1 nCoV-19) in healthy adults. For TCRbeta chain sequencing, PBMC samples were collected from trial participants at day 0 and at day 28 after the second dose. The CDR3 regions of human TCRbeta chains were subjected to immunosequencing. The published analysis was carried out like this. Repertoire TCRs were matched against a reference library of SARS-CoV-2-specific TCRs generated with the MIRA antigen-specificity platform. Breadth was defined as the fraction of unique TCRs that were SARS-CoV-2-associated. Depth was defined as the fraction of total T cells that were SARS-CoV-2-associated. Using the MIRA data, each spike-specific TCR was assigned both to the spike region to which the TCR was reactive and to a CD4 or CD8 class. Log10-transformed breadth and depth values were compared by one-way ANOVA with Sidak's multiple comparisons tests. The source is immuneACCESS, and TCRdb retained only in-frame sequences with V and J called. Part of the clones is not carried over; for the studies checked, unresolved V genes explain less than half of this, and the remainder is unexplained. The V and J calls and clone size were taken over from that table, and D and trimming were inferred from the DNA. The sample records about 120,000 clones, approximately 85% of which are singletons. Of the sample, almost 9.5% is held by the ten largest clones.

Of note for this clone: The target of this receptor is not known. The record has no base qualities; no much larger clone is one base away.

V is shortened by 0 bases, J by 2 bases, and the region joining them spans 7 bases. Including the terminal cysteine and phenylalanine, the CDR3 comprises 15 residues. CDR3 DNA only is kept here, 45 bases in frame from base 1. The germline V gene yields MNHEY for CDR1 and SVGEGT for CDR2. Specimen: peripheral blood, collected on day 0 of AZD1222 vaccination. The chain uses TRBV6-2 or TRBV6-3 and TRBJ1-4; a weak D assignment points to TRBD1 (5 bases agree). This TCR was sampled from an adult in good health. CDR3 loop: CASSYSWGTNEKLFF. The DNA sequence is given as TGTGCCAGCAGTTACTCGTGGGGGACTAATGAAAAACTGTTTTTT.